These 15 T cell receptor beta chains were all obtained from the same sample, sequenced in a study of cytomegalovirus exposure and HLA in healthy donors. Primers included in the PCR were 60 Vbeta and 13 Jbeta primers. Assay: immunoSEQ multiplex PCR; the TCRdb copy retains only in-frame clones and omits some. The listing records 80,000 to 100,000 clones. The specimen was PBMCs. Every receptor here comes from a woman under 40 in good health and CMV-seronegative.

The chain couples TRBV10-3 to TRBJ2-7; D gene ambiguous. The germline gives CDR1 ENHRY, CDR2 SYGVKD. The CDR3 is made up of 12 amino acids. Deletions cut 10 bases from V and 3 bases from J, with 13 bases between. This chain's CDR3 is CATYDNVYEQYF. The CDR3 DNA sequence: TGTGCCACATATGACAACGTCTACGAGCAGTACTTC.

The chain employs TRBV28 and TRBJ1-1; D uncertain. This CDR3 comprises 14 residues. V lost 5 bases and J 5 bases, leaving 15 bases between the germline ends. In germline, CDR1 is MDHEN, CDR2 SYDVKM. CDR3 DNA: TGTGCCAGCAGTCTCGTCGGGAGGGTTACTGAAGCTTTCTTT. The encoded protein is CASSLVGRVTEAFF. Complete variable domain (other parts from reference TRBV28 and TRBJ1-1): DVKVTQSSRYLVKRTGEKVFLECVQDMDHENMFWYRQDPGLGLRLIYFSYDVKMKEKGDIPEGYSVSREKKERFSLILESASTNQTSMYLCASSLVGRVTEAFFGQGTRLTVV.

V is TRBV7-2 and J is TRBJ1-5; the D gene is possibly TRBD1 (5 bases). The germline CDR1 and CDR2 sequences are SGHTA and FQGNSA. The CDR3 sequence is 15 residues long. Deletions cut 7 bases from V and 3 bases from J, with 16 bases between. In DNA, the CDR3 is TGTGCCAGCACCCAAACCTTCAGGGTCAATCAGCCCCAGCATTTT. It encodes CASTQTFRVNQPQHF.

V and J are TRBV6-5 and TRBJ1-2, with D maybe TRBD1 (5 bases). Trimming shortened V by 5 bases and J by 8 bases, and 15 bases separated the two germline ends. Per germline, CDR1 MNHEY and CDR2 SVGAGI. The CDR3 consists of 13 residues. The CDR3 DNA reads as TGTGCCAGCAGTGGGACTCCGCAGAGCGGCTACACCTTC. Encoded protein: CASSGTPQSGYTF.

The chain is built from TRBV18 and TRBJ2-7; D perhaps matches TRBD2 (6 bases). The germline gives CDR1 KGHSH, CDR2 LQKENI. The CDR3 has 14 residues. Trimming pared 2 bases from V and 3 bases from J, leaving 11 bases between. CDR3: CASSPWDSDYEQYF. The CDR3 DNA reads TGTGCCAGCTCACCATGGGACTCCGACTACGAGCAGTACTTC.

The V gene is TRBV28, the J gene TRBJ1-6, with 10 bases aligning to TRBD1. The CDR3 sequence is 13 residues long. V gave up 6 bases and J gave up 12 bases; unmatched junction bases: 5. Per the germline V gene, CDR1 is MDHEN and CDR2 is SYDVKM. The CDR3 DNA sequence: TGTGCCAGCAGGGGACAGGGGAGGAAACCCCTCCACTTT. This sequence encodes CASRGQGRKPLHF.

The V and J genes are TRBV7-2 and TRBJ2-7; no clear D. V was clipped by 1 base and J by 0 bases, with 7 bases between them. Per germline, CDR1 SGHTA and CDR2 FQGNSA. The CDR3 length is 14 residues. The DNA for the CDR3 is TGTGCCAGCAGCTTAGTCCGCAGCTCCTACGAGCAGTACTTC. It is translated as CASSLVRSSYEQYF. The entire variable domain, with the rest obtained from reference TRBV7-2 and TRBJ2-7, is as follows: GAGVSQSPSNKVTEKGKDVELRCDPISGHTALYWYRQSLGQGLEFLIYFQGNSAPDKSGLPSDRFSAERTGGSVSTLTIQRTQQEDSAVYLCASSLVRSSYEQYFGPGTRLTVT.

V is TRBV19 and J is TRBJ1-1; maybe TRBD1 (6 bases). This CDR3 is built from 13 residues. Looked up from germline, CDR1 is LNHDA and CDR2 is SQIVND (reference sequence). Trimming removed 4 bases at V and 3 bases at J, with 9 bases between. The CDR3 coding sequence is TGTGCCAGTAGTACAGGGGTCGACACTGAAGCTTTCTTT. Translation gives CASSTGVDTEAFF.

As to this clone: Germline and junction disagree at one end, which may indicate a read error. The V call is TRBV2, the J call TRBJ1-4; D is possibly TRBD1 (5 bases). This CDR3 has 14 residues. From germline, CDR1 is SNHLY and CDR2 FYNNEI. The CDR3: CASSEGGHPERLFF. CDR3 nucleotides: TGTGCCAGCAGTGAAGGTGGACACCCTGAAAGACTGTTTTTT.

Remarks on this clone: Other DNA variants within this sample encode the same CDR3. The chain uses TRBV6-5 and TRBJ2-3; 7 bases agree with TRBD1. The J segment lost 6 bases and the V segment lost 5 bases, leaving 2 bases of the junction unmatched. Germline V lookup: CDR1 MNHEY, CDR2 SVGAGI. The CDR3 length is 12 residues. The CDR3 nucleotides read TGTGCCAGCAGTCTCAGGGGGGATACGCAGTATTTT. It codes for CASSLRGDTQYF.

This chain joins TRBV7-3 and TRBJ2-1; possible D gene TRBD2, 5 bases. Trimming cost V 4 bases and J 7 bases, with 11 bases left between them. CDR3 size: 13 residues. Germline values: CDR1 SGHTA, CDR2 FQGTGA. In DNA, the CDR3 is TGTGCCAGCAGCTCCGTGGGAGAGAATGAGCAGTTCTTC. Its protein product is CASSSVGENEQFF.

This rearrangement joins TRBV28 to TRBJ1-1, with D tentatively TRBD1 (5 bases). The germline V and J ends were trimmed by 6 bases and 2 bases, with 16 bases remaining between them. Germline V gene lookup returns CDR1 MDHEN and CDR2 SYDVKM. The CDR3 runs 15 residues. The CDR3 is CASRLDSVPNTEAFF. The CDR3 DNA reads TGTGCCAGCAGGTTAGACAGCGTACCTAACACTGAAGCTTTCTTT.

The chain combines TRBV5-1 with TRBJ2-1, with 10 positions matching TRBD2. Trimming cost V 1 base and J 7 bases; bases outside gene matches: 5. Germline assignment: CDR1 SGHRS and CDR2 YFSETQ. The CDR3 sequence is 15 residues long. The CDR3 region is CASSLKAGGRNEQFF. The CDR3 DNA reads TGCGCCAGCAGCTTGAAAGCGGGGGGGCGTAATGAGCAGTTCTTC.

CDR3 sequence: CASSIRTPANYGYTF. The CDR3 bases are TGTGCCAGCAGTATCCGGACTCCTGCTAACTATGGCTACACCTTC. The chain links TRBV6-1 to TRBJ1-2; no definite D call. Germline CDR1 reads MNHNS; CDR2 reads SASEGT. This CDR3 is 15 amino acids long. Trimming took 5 bases from V and 0 from J, leaving 13 bases between them.

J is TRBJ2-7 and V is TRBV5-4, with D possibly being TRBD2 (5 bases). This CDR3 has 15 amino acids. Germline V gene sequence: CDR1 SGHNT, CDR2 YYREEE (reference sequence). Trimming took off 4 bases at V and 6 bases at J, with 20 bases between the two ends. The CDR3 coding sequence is TGTGCCAGCAGCCTCTCACTAGTTGGTGTGGGCGAGCAGTACTTC. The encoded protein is CASSLSLVGVGEQYF.